These T cell receptor beta chains were read from a single sample in a study of cytomegalovirus exposure and HLA in healthy donors. Repertoires were generated with immunoSEQ multiplex PCR, while TCRdb's copy carries only in-frame clones and drops some. The repertoire includes fewer than 120,000 clones, about nine tenths of them detected once, and under 2% sits in the top ten. What was sequenced was PBMCs. The receptors stem from a young woman in good health and CMV-seronegative. Each CDR3 is given with its conserved first and last residue. A D gene is named only where the DNA matches it firmly. Some rows mark clone size as missing; the rest say once, few, many or name a class of expanded clone.

v_call	d_call	clone_size	j_call	cdr3_length	cdr3_aa	cdr3_nt
TRBV19	NA	NA	TRBJ1-1	13	CASSIDGGAEAFF	TGTGCCAGTAGTATAGATGGCGGAGCTGAAGCTTTCTTT
TRBV27	TRBD1	once	TRBJ1-1	14	CATKQGVMNTEAFF	TGTGCCACCAAACAGGGGGTCATGAACACTGAAGCTTTCTTT
TRBV27	NA	NA	TRBJ2-2	13	CASSPTNTGELFF	TGTGCCAGCAGTCCAACGAACACCGGGGAGCTGTTTTTT
TRBV2	NA	NA	TRBJ1-5	14	CASKGGRGNQPQHF	TGTGCCAGCAAAGGGGGTAGAGGAAATCAGCCCCAGCATTTT
TRBV6-4	TRBD2	NA	TRBJ2-1	15	CASSALAGEPNEQFF	TGTGCCAGCAGTGCCCTAGCGGGGGAACCCAATGAGCAGTTCTTC
TRBV7-9	TRBD1	once	TRBJ2-7	16	CASSNIPGQGFHEQYF	TGTGCCAGCAGCAATATACCCGGACAGGGATTTCACGAGCAGTACTTC
TRBV6-1	TRBD1	NA	TRBJ2-7	14	CASGGQGGLSEQYF	TGTGCCAGCGGGGGACAGGGTGGTTTAAGCGAGCAGTACTTC
TRBV28	NA	NA	TRBJ2-3	14	CASSLLARADTQYF	TGTGCCAGCAGTTTATTGGCCAGGGCAGATACGCAGTATTTT
TRBV7-2	TRBD1	NA	TRBJ1-2	15	CASSSSTGGLYGYTF	TGTGCCAGCAGCTCAAGTACAGGGGGGCTCTATGGCTACACCTTC
TRBV11-2	NA	NA	TRBJ2-7	15	CASSFVGGIPYEQYF	TGTGCCAGCAGCTTCGTTGGGGGGATCCCCTACGAGCAGTACTTC
TRBV11-2	TRBD1	NA	TRBJ1-3	15	CASSPGQGHGNTIYF	TGTGCCAGCAGCCCCGGACAGGGACATGGAAACACCATATATTTT
TRBV2	NA	NA	TRBJ2-7	12	CASSGHNYEQYF	TGTGCCAGCAGCGGACACAATTACGAGCAGTACTTC
TRBV30	NA	NA	TRBJ1-2	13	CACQPRAPGGYTF	TGTGCCTGCCAGCCCCGAGCCCCGGGTGGCTACACCTTC
TRBV7-3	TRBD2	NA	TRBJ2-7	16	CASSLLRTSGTYEQYF	TGTGCCAGCAGCCTCCTAAGGACTAGCGGGACCTACGAGCAGTACTTC
TRBV19	NA	few	TRBJ2-7	14	CASTFNSASYEQYF	TGTGCCAGTACTTTTAACAGTGCCTCCTACGAGCAGTACTTC
TRBV28	NA	NA	TRBJ2-7	14	CASSLFRKTYEQYF	TGTGCCAGCAGTTTATTCAGGAAAACCTACGAGCAGTACTTC
TRBV16	TRBD2	NA	TRBJ2-3	16	CASSQGLSGRADTQYF	TGTGCCAGCAGCCAAGGACTTAGCGGGAGGGCAGATACGCAGTATTTT
TRBV5-1	NA	NA	TRBJ2-5	15	CASSLGPGNQETQYF	TGCGCCAGCAGCTTGGGGCCAGGCAATCAAGAGACCCAGTACTTC
TRBV28	TRBD1	NA	TRBJ2-7	14	CASSLGTGSYEQYF	TGTGCCAGCAGTTTAGGGACAGGGTCCTACGAGCAGTACTTC
TRBV9	TRBD1	NA	TRBJ2-7	15	CASSVGGTGTYEQYF	TGTGCCAGCAGCGTAGGGGGGACAGGGACCTACGAGCAGTACTTC
TRBV5-1	NA	NA	TRBJ1-2	14	CASSYIPGEYGYTF	TGCGCCAGCAGCTATATTCCGGGGGAGTATGGCTACACCTTC
TRBV7-2	TRBD1	NA	TRBJ2-7	16	CASSWTGTGGIHEQYF	TGTGCCAGCAGCTGGACCGGGACAGGGGGTATCCACGAGCAGTACTTC
TRBV6-5	NA	NA	TRBJ1-5	15	CASSYSGGAGQPQHF	TGTGCCAGCAGTTACTCGGGAGGGGCGGGTCAGCCCCAGCATTTT
TRBV18	NA	NA	TRBJ1-2	14	CASSPTELNYGYTF	TGTGCCAGCTCACCGACAGAACTTAACTATGGCTACACCTTC
TRBV28	NA	NA	TRBJ1-2	14	CASSGTNPPYGYTF	TGTGCCAGCAGTGGGACTAATCCCCCGTATGGCTACACCTTC
TRBV9	NA	NA	TRBJ1-2	16	CASSSTTGQKIYGYTF	TGTGCCAGCAGCTCTACTACCGGACAGAAGATATATGGCTACACCTTC
TRBV18	NA	NA	TRBJ1-3	14	CASPPPGLRNTIYF	TGTGCCAGCCCACCGCCAGGGCTTCGAAACACCATATATTTT
TRBV28	NA	once	TRBJ1-5	18	CASSFPATSRERDQPQHF	TGTGCCAGCAGTTTCCCTGCCACCTCCAGGGAACGGGATCAGCCCCAGCATTTT
TRBV11-2	NA	NA	TRBJ1-4	13	CASTKGLNEKLFF	TGTGCCAGTACGAAGGGGCTTAATGAAAAACTGTTTTTT
TRBV28	TRBD1	NA	TRBJ1-2	17	CASSSPGQGLSAAGYTF	TGTGCCAGCAGTTCGCCGGGACAGGGGCTCTCGGCGGCTGGCTACACCTTC
TRBV6-4	TRBD2	NA	TRBJ2-1	16	CASSDSTSGSYNEQFF	TGTGCCAGCAGTGACTCGACTAGCGGGAGTTACAATGAGCAGTTCTTC
TRBV27	TRBD1	NA	TRBJ2-7	17	CASSLWREGQGSYEQYF	TGTGCCAGCAGTTTATGGCGTGAGGGACAGGGGTCCTACGAGCAGTACTTC
TRBV27	TRBD1	NA	TRBJ1-2	17	CASSQRQGARYNYGYTF	TGTGCCAGCAGTCAACGACAGGGGGCTCGGTATAACTATGGCTACACCTTC
TRBV13	TRBD2	NA	TRBJ2-2	16	CASRSSGRVNTGELFF	TGTGCCAGCAGATCTAGCGGGAGGGTGAACACCGGGGAGCTGTTTTTT
TRBV5-4	TRBD1	NA	TRBJ1-6	15	CASSLDGTGHSPLHF	TGTGCCAGCAGCCTGGACGGGACAGGTCATTCACCCCTCCACTTT
TRBV6-1	NA	once	TRBJ2-7	14	CASSRRGETYEQYF	TGTGCCTCTAGCCGGCGCGGGGAAACCTACGAGCAGTACTTC
TRBV2	TRBD1	NA	TRBJ2-2	16	CASTERQGAPTGELFF	TGTGCCAGCACCGAGAGACAGGGGGCTCCGACCGGGGAGCTGTTTTTT
TRBV5-6	NA	NA	TRBJ2-7	11	CASSSVYEQYF	TGTGCCAGCAGCTCCGTCTACGAGCAGTACTTC
TRBV4-3	NA	NA	TRBJ1-4	17	CASSQDRGSATNEKLFF	TGCGCCAGCAGCCAAGATCGGGGGTCGGCAACTAATGAAAAACTGTTTTTT
TRBV7-9	NA	few	TRBJ1-1	12	CASSPTGTEAFF	TGTGCCAGCAGCCCAACGGGCACTGAAGCTTTCTTT
TRBV4-1	TRBD1	few	TRBJ2-7	13	CASSLDRTYEQYF	TGCGCCAGCAGCCTGGACAGGACCTACGAGCAGTACTTC
TRBV5-6	NA	NA	TRBJ2-4	17	CASSPNGRVIAKNIQYF	TGTGCCAGCAGCCCGAATGGGCGGGTAATAGCCAAAAACATTCAGTACTTC
TRBV15	NA	NA	TRBJ1-5	15	CATSRDISSNQPQHF	TGTGCCACCAGCAGAGATATTAGCAGCAATCAGCCCCAGCATTTT
TRBV6-6	NA	NA	TRBJ1-1	15	CASSYSTSTGSEAFF	TGTGCCAGCAGTTACTCGACCTCAACAGGGTCTGAAGCTTTCTTT
TRBV6-1	NA	NA	TRBJ2-7	14	CASSALPGPDEQYF	TGTGCCAGCAGTGCTCTCCCAGGGCCTGACGAGCAGTACTTC
TRBV18	TRBD1	once	TRBJ1-1	19	CASSPRTPGGFSVVTEAFF	TGTGCCAGCTCACCAAGGACGCCAGGGGGTTTTTCAGTAGTCACTGAAGCTTTCTTT
TRBV9	NA	NA	TRBJ1-4	13	CASSEDRNEKLFF	TGTGCCAGCAGTGAAGACAGGAATGAAAAACTGTTTTTT
TRBV4-3	NA	NA	TRBJ1-2	15	CASSQVGGQGKGYTF	TGCGCCAGCAGCCAAGTTGGTGGGCAGGGTAAAGGCTACACCTTC
TRBV28	TRBD1	NA	TRBJ2-2	14	CASLQGARSGELFF	TGTGCCAGTCTCCAGGGGGCAAGGTCCGGGGAGCTGTTTTTT
TRBV19	NA	NA	TRBJ1-2	15	CASSIESTGVRGYTF	TGTGCCAGTAGTATAGAATCAACAGGAGTCCGTGGCTACACCTTC
TRBV27	NA	NA	TRBJ2-7	13	CASSFQGPYEQYF	TGTGCCAGCAGTTTTCAGGGGCCCTACGAGCAGTACTTC
TRBV29-1	NA	NA	TRBJ2-7	12	CSVKPSSHEQYF	TGCAGCGTAAAGCCCTCGTCCCACGAGCAGTACTTC
TRBV11-2	TRBD2	NA	TRBJ2-7	14	CASSRLAGGGEQYF	TGTGCCAGCAGCCGACTAGCGGGAGGGGGGGAGCAGTACTTC
TRBV27	NA	NA	TRBJ1-1	16	CASSLSPAGHGTEAFF	TGTGCCAGCAGTCTCTCCCCGGCAGGCCACGGCACTGAAGCTTTCTTT
TRBV7-2	TRBD2	NA	TRBJ2-7	15	CASSAFSGRAYEQYF	TGTGCCAGCAGCGCCTTTAGCGGGAGGGCCTACGAGCAGTACTTC
TRBV5-1	NA	NA	TRBJ2-3	17	CASSGYRVGLLTDTQYF	TGCGCCAGCAGCGGTTATCGGGTCGGCTTATTGACAGATACGCAGTATTTT